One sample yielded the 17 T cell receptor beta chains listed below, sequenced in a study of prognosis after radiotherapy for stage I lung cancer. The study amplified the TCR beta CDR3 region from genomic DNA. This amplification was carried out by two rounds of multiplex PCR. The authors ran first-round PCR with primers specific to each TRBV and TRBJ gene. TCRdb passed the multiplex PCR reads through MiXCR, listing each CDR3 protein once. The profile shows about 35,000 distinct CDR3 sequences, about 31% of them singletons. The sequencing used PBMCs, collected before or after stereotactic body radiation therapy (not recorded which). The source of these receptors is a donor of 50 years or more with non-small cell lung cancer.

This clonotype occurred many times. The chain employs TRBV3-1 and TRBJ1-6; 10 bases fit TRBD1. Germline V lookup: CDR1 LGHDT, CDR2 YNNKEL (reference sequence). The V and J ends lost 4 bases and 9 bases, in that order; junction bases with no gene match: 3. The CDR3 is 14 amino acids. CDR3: CASSLGQGSSPLHF. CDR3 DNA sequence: TGTGCCAGCAGCCTGGGACAGGGGAGTTCACCCCTCCACTTT.

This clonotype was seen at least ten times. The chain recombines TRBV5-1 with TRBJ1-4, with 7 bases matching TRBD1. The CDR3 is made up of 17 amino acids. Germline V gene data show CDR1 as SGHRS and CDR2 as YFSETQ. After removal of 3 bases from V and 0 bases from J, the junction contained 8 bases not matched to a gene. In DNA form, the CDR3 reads TGCGCCAGCAGCTCGGCGAGGGACAGCTCAACTAATGAAAAACTGTTTTTT. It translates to CASSSARDSSTNEKLFF.

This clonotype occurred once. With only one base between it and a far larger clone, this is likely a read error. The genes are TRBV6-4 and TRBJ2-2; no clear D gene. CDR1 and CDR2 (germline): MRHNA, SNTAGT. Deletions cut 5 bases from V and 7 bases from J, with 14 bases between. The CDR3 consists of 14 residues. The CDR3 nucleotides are TGTGCCAGCAGTACATACAGTGCCGGCGGGGAGCTGTTTTTT. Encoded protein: CASSTYSAGGELFF.

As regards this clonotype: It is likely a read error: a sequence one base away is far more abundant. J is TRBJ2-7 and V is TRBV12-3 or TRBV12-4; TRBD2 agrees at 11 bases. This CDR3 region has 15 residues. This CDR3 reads CASSPGTSGSYDQYF. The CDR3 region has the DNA TGTGCCAGCAGTCCCGGGACTAGCGGATCCTACGATCAGTACTTC.

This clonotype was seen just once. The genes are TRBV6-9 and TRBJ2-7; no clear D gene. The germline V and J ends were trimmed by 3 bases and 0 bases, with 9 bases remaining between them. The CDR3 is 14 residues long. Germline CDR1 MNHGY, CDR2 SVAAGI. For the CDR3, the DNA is TGTGCCAGCAGTTACAAGAGGAGCTCCTACGAGCAGTACTTC. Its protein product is CASSYKRSSYEQYF.

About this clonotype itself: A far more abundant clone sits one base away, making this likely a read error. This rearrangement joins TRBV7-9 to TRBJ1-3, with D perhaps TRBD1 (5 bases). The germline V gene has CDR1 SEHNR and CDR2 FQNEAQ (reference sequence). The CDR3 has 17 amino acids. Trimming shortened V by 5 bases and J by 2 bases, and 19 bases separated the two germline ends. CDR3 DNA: TGTGCCAGCAGCCTAGAACCCTTGGAGACAGCTGGAAACACCATATATTTT. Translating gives CASSLEPLETAGNTIYF.

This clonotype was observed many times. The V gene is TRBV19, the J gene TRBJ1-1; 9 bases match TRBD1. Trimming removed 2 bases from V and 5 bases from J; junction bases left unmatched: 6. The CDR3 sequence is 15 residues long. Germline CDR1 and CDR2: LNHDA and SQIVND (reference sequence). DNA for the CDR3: TGTGCCAGTAGTATACCGGGACAGGGAGGGACTGAAGCTTTCTTT. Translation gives CASSIPGQGGTEAFF.

CDR3 bases: TGTGCCAGTAGTATTAATCGACAGGGAGATCAGCCCCAGCATTTT. It specifies CASSINRQGDQPQHF. The chain is built from TRBV19 and TRBJ1-5; 7 positions match TRBD1. Trimming cost V 3 bases and J 5 bases; bases outside gene matches: 7. Per the germline V gene, CDR1 is LNHDA and CDR2 is SQIVND (reference sequence). The CDR3 runs to 15 residues. Full variable domain (outside the CDR3, taken from reference TRBV19 and TRBJ1-5): DGGITQSPKYLFRKEGQNVTLSCEQNLNHDAMYWYRQDPGQGLRLIYYSQIVNDFQKGDIAEGYSVSREKKESFPLTVTSAQKNPTAFYLCASSINRQGDQPQHFGDGTRLSIL.

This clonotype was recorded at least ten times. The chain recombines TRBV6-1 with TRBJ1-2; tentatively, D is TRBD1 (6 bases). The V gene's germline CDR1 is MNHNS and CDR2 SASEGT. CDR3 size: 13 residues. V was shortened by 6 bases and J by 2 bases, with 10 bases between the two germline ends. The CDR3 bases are TGTGCCAGCAGCCGGGACAAGAACTATGGCTACACCTTC. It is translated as CASSRDKNYGYTF.

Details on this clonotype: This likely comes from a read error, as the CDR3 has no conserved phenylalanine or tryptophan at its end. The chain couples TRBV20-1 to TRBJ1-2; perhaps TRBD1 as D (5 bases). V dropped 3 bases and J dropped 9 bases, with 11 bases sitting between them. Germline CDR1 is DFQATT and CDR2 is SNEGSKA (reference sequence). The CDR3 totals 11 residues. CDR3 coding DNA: TGCAGTGCTAGTACCGACAGTTGCTACACCCTC. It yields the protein CSASTDSCYTL.

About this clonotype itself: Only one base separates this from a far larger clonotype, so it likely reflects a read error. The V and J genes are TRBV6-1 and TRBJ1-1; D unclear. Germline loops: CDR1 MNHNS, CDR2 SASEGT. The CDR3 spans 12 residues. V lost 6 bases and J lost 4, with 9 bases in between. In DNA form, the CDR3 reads TGTGCCAGCAGCTTGTGGCTCACTGAAGCTTTCTTT. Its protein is CASSLWLTEAFF.

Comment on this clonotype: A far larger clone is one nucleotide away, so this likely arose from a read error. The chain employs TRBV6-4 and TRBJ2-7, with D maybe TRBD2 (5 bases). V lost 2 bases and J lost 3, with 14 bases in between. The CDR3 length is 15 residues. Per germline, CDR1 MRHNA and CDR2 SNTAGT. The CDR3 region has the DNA TGTGCCAGCAGTGACCCCGGACGGGGATACTACGAGCAGTACTTC. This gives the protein CASSDPGRGYYEQYF.

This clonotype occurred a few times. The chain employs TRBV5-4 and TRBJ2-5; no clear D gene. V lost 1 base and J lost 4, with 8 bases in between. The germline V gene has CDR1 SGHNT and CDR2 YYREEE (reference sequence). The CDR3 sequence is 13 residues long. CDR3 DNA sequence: TGTGCCAGCAGCTTGTCTCAGAGAGAGACCCAGTACTTC. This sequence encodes CASSLSQRETQYF.

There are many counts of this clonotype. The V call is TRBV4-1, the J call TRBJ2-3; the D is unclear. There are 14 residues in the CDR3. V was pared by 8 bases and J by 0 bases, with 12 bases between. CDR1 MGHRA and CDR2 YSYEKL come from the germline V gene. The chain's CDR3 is CASADTPSTDTQYF. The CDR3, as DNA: TGCGCCAGCGCCGACACCCCTAGCACAGATACGCAGTATTTT.

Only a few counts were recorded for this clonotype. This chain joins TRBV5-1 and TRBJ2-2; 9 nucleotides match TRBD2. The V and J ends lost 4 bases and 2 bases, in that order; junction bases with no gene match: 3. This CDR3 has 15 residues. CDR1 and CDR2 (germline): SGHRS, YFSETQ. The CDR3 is CASSPGTSNTGELFF. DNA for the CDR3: TGCGCCAGCAGCCCCGGGACTAGCAACACCGGGGAGCTGTTTTTT.

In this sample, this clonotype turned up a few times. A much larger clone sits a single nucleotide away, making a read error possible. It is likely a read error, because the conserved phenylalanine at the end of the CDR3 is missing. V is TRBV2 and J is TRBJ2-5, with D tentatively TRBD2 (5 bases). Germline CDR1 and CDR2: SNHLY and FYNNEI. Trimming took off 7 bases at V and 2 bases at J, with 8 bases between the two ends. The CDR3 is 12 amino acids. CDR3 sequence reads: CASTTGQETQYL. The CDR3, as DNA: TGTGCCAGCACAACGGGGCAAGAGACCCAGTACCTC.

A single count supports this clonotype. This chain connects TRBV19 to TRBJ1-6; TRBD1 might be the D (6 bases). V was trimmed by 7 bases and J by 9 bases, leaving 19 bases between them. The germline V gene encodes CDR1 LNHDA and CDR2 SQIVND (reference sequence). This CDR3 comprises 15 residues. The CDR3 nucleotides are TGTGCCAGTACCCTAAAAAGGGGGGTAGCTTCACCCCTCCACTTT. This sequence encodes CASTLKRGVASPLHF.